The rows below give T cell receptor beta chains drawn from one sample of a study of response to subunit inactivated influenza vaccine. MiXCR, run by TCRdb on the RT-PCR reads, gives a single entry per CDR3 protein. The sample lists over 300,000 distinct CDR3 sequences, about a fifth occurring once. The sequences come from PBMCs from blood, collected less than 22 months after vaccination. These receptors came from a man aged 45-69 years who received an inactivated influenza vaccine. CDR3s include the opening cysteine and the closing phenylalanine or tryptophan. The D gene is left open where the match is weak. Expanded clones are given a class, and other clones once, few, many or no size at all.

abundance: few
d_gene: NA
v_gene: TRBV27
j_gene: TRBJ2-7
CDR3nt: TGTGCCAGCAGCTTCCCAGGGGCCGAGCAGTACTTC
CDR3aa: CASSFPGAEQYF

abundance: NA
d_gene: TRBD1
v_gene: TRBV6-5
j_gene: TRBJ2-2
CDR3nt: TGTGCCTCACGGAGTTCAGGGGGAGGGGAGCTGTTTTTT
CDR3aa: CASRSSGGGELFF

abundance: NA
d_gene: TRBD1
v_gene: TRBV5-1
j_gene: TRBJ2-1
CDR3nt: TGCGCCAGCAGCTTGGGGGGACAGAGCTCCTACAATGAGCAGTTCTTC
CDR3aa: CASSLGGQSSYNEQFF

abundance: once
d_gene: NA
v_gene: TRBV9
j_gene: TRBJ1-1
CDR3nt: TGTGCCAGCAGCGGACAAGACAGCAACACTGAAGCTTTCTTT
CDR3aa: CASSGQDSNTEAFF

abundance: few
d_gene: TRBD1
v_gene: TRBV3-1
j_gene: TRBJ2-2
CDR3nt: TGTGCCAGCAGCCCTCGGACAGGAGGGGAGCTGTTTTTT
CDR3aa: CASSPRTGGELFF

abundance: few
d_gene: NA
v_gene: TRBV28
j_gene: TRBJ1-5
CDR3nt: TGTGCCAGCAGTTTTATATCGGGCCAGGACAATCAGCCCCAGCATTTT
CDR3aa: CASSFISGQDNQPQHF

abundance: NA
d_gene: TRBD1
v_gene: TRBV12-3/TRBV12-4
j_gene: TRBJ2-1
CDR3nt: TGTGCCAGCAGTTTCGGGACAGGGAGACACAATGAGCAGTTCTTC
CDR3aa: CASSFGTGRHNEQFF

abundance: NA
d_gene: NA
v_gene: TRBV14
j_gene: TRBJ1-1
CDR3nt: TGTGCCAGCAGCCAAATACACAGGAAGGCTTTCTTT
CDR3aa: CASSQIHRKAFF

abundance: many
d_gene: NA
v_gene: TRBV6-1
j_gene: TRBJ1-2
CDR3nt: TGTGCCAGCAGTAATTATGGCTACACCTTC
CDR3aa: CASSNYGYTF

abundance: many
d_gene: NA
v_gene: TRBV4-3
j_gene: TRBJ1-1
CDR3nt: TGCGCCAGCAGCCAAGAAGACTCGGCAGGTCGCGAAGCTTTCTTT
CDR3aa: CASSQEDSAGREAFF

abundance: NA
d_gene: TRBD2
v_gene: TRBV4-3
j_gene: TRBJ2-3
CDR3nt: TGCGCCAGCAGCCGGTGGACTAGCGGGAGAGATACGCAGTATTTT
CDR3aa: CASSRWTSGRDTQYF

abundance: few
d_gene: NA
v_gene: TRBV4-1
j_gene: TRBJ1-2
CDR3nt: TGCGCCAGCAGCCAAGCCGGACGCTATAGGGGCTACACCTTC
CDR3aa: CASSQAGRYRGYTF

abundance: NA
d_gene: NA
v_gene: TRBV30
j_gene: TRBJ1-5
CDR3nt: TGTGCCTGGAGTGTCCAGGGTGGTGGCAATCAGCCCCAGCATTTT
CDR3aa: CAWSVQGGGNQPQHF

abundance: NA
d_gene: TRBD1
v_gene: TRBV6-2/TRBV6-3
j_gene: TRBJ1-5
CDR3nt: TGTGCCAGCAGTTCGCCGACAGGGTGGCACAATCAGCCCCAGCATTTT
CDR3aa: CASSSPTGWHNQPQHF

abundance: few
d_gene: TRBD1
v_gene: TRBV12-3/TRBV12-4
j_gene: TRBJ1-2
CDR3nt: TGTGCCAGCAGTTTAGGCCGGGACAGGGTAACCAACTATGGCTACACCTTC
CDR3aa: CASSLGRDRVTNYGYTF

abundance: NA
d_gene: TRBD1
v_gene: TRBV12-3/TRBV12-4
j_gene: TRBJ1-5
CDR3nt: TGTGCCAGCAGTTTAAGGGGACAGGGGTATCAGCCCCAGCATTTT
CDR3aa: CASSLRGQGYQPQHF

abundance: NA
d_gene: NA
v_gene: TRBV20-1
j_gene: TRBJ2-1
CDR3nt: TGCAGTGCTAGGGCCCAGGTCTCCTACAATGAGCAGTTCTTC
CDR3aa: CSARAQVSYNEQFF

abundance: NA
d_gene: TRBD2
v_gene: TRBV12-3/TRBV12-4
j_gene: TRBJ2-1
CDR3nt: TGTGCCAGCAGTTTAGGAGGGACTAGCGGCGCCTCCTACAATGAGCAGTTCTTC
CDR3aa: CASSLGGTSGASYNEQFF

abundance: many
d_gene: TRBD1
v_gene: TRBV12-3/TRBV12-4
j_gene: TRBJ1-2
CDR3nt: TGTGCCAGCAGTTCCTCAGGGGGATCTGGCTACACCTTC
CDR3aa: CASSSSGGSGYTF

abundance: few
d_gene: NA
v_gene: TRBV10-2
j_gene: TRBJ1-6
CDR3nt: TGCGCCAGCAGTGAGCTACAGGTTTTCTATAATTCACCCCTCCACTTT
CDR3aa: CASSELQVFYNSPLHF

abundance: few
d_gene: NA
v_gene: TRBV5-5
j_gene: TRBJ1-3
CDR3nt: TGTGCCAGCAGCCTCCCGACTTCGGTTTCTGGAAACACCATATATTTT
CDR3aa: CASSLPTSVSGNTIYF

abundance: NA
d_gene: NA
v_gene: TRBV6-1
j_gene: TRBJ1-4
CDR3nt: TGTGCCAGCACCCCCCTTAGGGGGGCAGTGGATGAAAAACTGTTTTTT
CDR3aa: CASTPLRGAVDEKLFF

abundance: many
d_gene: NA
v_gene: TRBV12-3/TRBV12-4
j_gene: TRBJ1-1
CDR3nt: TGTGCCAGCAGTTTTGGGCGGACAGTGAACACTGAAGCTTTCTTT
CDR3aa: CASSFGRTVNTEAFF

abundance: NA
d_gene: NA
v_gene: TRBV25-1
j_gene: TRBJ1-1
CDR3nt: TGTGCCAGCAGTCGGTTGAAGGAAGCTTTCTTT
CDR3aa: CASSRLKEAFF

abundance: NA
d_gene: NA
v_gene: TRBV7-6
j_gene: TRBJ2-3
CDR3nt: TGTGCCAGCAGCGCAATGGGGCACGCCGATACGCAGTATTTT
CDR3aa: CASSAMGHADTQYF

abundance: NA
d_gene: TRBD1
v_gene: TRBV7-2
j_gene: TRBJ2-1
CDR3nt: TGTGCCAGCAGCTATGAGACAGGGGCGTACAATGAGCAGTTCTTC
CDR3aa: CASSYETGAYNEQFF

abundance: NA
d_gene: NA
v_gene: TRBV5-1
j_gene: TRBJ2-7
CDR3nt: TGCGCCAGCAGCCACCGGGACAATCCGATGTGGGAGCAGTACTTC
CDR3aa: CASSHRDNPMWEQYF

abundance: NA
d_gene: NA
v_gene: TRBV23-1
j_gene: TRBJ1-1
CDR3nt: TGCGCCAGCAGTCAATCCGGGACACAGCAGACCGGGAGAACTGAAGCTTTCTTT
CDR3aa: CASSQSGTQQTGRTEAFF

abundance: many
d_gene: NA
v_gene: TRBV12-3/TRBV12-4
j_gene: TRBJ1-1
CDR3nt: TGTGCCAGCAGTCCTGACAGGAGTGAAGCTTTCTTT
CDR3aa: CASSPDRSEAFF

abundance: few
d_gene: TRBD1
v_gene: TRBV9
j_gene: TRBJ1-4
CDR3nt: TGTGCCAGCAGCGTCGACAGGGGCGGTGATGAAAAACTGTTTTTT
CDR3aa: CASSVDRGGDEKLFF

abundance: NA
d_gene: NA
v_gene: TRBV20-1
j_gene: TRBJ1-6
CDR3nt: TGCAGTGCTGACGGCCCGGGGAGAACTATAGGCTCACCCCTCCACTTT
CDR3aa: CSADGPGRTIGSPLHF